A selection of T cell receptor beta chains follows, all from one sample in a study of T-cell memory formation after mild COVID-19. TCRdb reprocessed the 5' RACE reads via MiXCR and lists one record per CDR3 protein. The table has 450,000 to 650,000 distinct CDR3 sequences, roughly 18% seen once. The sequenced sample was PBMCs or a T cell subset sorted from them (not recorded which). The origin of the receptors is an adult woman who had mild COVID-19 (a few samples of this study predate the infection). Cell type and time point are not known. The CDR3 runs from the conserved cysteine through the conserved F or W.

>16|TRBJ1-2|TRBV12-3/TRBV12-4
CASSHNSLVQSRGYTF
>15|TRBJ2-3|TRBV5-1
CASSQGQGEGDTQYF
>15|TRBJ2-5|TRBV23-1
CASTPRGAGSETQYF
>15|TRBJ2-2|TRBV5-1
CASSKGADPTGELFF
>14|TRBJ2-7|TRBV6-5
CASSYGQGKGEQYF
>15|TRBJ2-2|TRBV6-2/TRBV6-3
CASRDSARNTGELFF
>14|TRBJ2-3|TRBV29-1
CSVGGLWDTDTQYF
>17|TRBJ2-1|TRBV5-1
CASRPPGLRGPPAEQFF
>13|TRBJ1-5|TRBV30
CAWRGQAHQPQHF
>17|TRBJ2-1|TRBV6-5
CASSPLPHSGSLYEQFF
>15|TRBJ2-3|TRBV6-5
CASSRTLASTDTQYF
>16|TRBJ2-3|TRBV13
CASSHPERGGADTQYF
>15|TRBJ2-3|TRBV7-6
CASSSDRKSSDTQYF
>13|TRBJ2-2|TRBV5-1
CASRKQGTGELFF
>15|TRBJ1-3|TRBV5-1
CASSVGQSSGNTIYF
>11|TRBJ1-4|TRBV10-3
CATRQNEKLFF
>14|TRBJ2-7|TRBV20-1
CSASPPGSDYEQYF
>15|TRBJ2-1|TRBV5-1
CASSPDPGTHNEQFF
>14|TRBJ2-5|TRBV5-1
CASSLSSGQETQYF
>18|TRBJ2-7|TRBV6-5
CASSYGGIAKSYDYEQYF
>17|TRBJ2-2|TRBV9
CASSQRTSGVNTGELFF
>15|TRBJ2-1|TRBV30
CAWSGRGATRNEQFF
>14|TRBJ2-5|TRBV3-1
CASSPIADQETQYF
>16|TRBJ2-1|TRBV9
CASSGRLAGSFDEQFF
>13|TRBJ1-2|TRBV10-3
CATGSRKDYGYTF
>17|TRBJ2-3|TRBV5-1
CASKTLGGRVSTDTQYF
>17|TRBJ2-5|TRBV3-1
CASSQIPGLAGGETQYF
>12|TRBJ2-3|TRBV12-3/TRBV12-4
CASSFFGDTQYF
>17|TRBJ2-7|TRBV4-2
CASSQPRGGRGPLEQYF
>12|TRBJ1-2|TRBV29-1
CSVVGRDYGYTF
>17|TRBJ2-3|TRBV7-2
CASSLGTGASGSDTQYF
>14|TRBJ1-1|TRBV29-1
CSVHRQGLNTEAFF
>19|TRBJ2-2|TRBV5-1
CASRASLSLAGGLTGELFF
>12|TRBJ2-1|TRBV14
CASSRGFNEQFF
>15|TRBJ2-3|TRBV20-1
CSGSRGGGVTDTQYF
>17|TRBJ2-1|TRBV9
CASSPLLLAGPYNEQFF
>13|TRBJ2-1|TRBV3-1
CASSQGGDNEQFF
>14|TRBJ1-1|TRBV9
CASSVDGVNTEAFF
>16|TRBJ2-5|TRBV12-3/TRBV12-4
CASSLRGTTKQETQYF
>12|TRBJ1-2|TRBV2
CASMARSYGYTF
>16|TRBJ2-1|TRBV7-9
CASSRPGLAGSNEQFF
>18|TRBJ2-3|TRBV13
CASSSTSGLAGDADTQYF
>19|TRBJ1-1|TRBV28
CASSLPGKGAVLMNTEAFF
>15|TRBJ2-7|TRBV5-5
CASSLDGQGTYEQYF
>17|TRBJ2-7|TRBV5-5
CASSRLTGGYPSYEQYF
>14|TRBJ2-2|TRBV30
CAWVAGENTGELFF
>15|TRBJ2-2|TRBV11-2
CASSLVTGGAGELFF
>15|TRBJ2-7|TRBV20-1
CSASSPTADSYEQYF